Below, 8 T cell receptor beta chains from the same sample are listed, as sequenced in a study of blood T cell repertoires in COVID-19. The data were produced by immunoSEQ multiplex PCR, yet TCRdb's version contains in-frame clones alone and is incomplete. The sample holds 250,000 to 350,000 clones, 80% to 90% seen once. The specimen sequenced was peripheral blood. These receptors came from a woman aged 30 to 39 with active or convalescent COVID-19.

The gene calls are TRBV6-5 and TRBJ1-2, with 8 bases that match TRBD1. The CDR3 is 14 amino acids. The J segment lost 4 bases and the V segment lost 6 bases, leaving 7 bases of the junction unmatched. Germline V gives CDR1 MNHEY, CDR2 SVGAGI. The CDR3 DNA sequence: TGTGCCAGCAGCCCAACACAGGGGGGCTATGGCTACACCTTC. It is translated as CASSPTQGGYGYTF.

The rearrangement joins TRBV7-2 to TRBJ1-3; TRBD1 might be the D (5 bases). The V gene's germline CDR1 is SGHTA and CDR2 FQGNSA. The CDR3 runs to 15 residues. The germline V and J ends were trimmed by 1 base and 8 bases, with 15 bases remaining between them. This chain's CDR3 is CASSLVAGYGDTIYF. For the CDR3, the DNA is TGTGCCAGCAGCTTAGTAGCAGGGTACGGTGACACCATATATTTT.

This clone came up once. The J gene is TRBJ1-2, the V gene TRBV15, with 8 bases lining up with TRBD1. V was pared by 9 bases and J by 8 bases, with 11 bases of the junction left unmatched. This CDR3 contains 13 residues. CDR1 is LNHNV, CDR2 YYDKDF, per germline (reference sequence). CDR3 sequence (DNA): TGTGCCACAGACGACAGGGGTCTCTACGGCTACACCTTC. It encodes CATDDRGLYGYTF.

This clone is a singleton in its sample. The rearrangement uses TRBV29-1 and TRBJ1-2, with TRBD1 matching 7 bases. The CDR3 totals 12 residues. Losses at the gene ends were 4 bases for V and 5 bases for J; bases not matched to a gene: 4. Germline V lookup: CDR1 SQVTM, CDR2 ANQGSEA. For the CDR3, the DNA is TGCAGCGTTGGGGCACAGGGGTATGGCTACACCTTC. This codes for CSVGAQGYGYTF.

This sequence joins TRBV5-4 and TRBJ1-1; 11 bases match TRBD1. V gave up 0 bases and J gave up 7 bases; unmatched junction bases: 8. The CDR3 runs 16 residues. Looked up from germline, CDR1 is SGHNT and CDR2 is YYREEE (reference sequence). For the CDR3, the DNA is TGTGCCAGCAGCTTGGAGGGGACAGGGGGAAAGGGTGAAGCTTTCTTT. This encodes CASSLEGTGGKGEAFF.

The gene calls are TRBV28 and TRBJ2-5, with TRBD1 as a possible D gene (6 bases). The CDR3 extends over 15 amino acids. The V and J ends lost 4 bases and 5 bases respectively, with 17 bases between them. Germline CDR1 is MDHEN and CDR2 is SYDVKM. CDR3 sequence (DNA): TGTGCCAGCAGTTCGTTAGGGAAAACAGGGGAGACCCAGTACTTC. It yields the protein CASSSLGKTGETQYF.

V gene TRBV3-1 (or the pseudogene TRBV3-2) combines with J gene TRBJ2-2; no clear D gene. The ends were cut back, 4 bases at V and 8 bases at J, with 17 bases in the middle. The germline CDR1 and CDR2 sequences are LGHDT and YNNKEL (reference sequence). The CDR3 is 15 amino acids. CDR3 bases: TGTGCCAGCAGCCCCCCCGTTTCGCGGAATGGGGAGCTGTTTTTT. The encoded protein is CASSPPVSRNGELFF.

V is TRBV7-8 and J is TRBJ2-5, with 12 bases fitting TRBD2. The CDR3 is 15 amino acids. Trimming cost V 0 bases and J 5 bases; bases outside gene matches: 1. The germline CDR1 and CDR2 sequences are SGHVS and FQNEAQ. The CDR3 DNA is TGTGCCAGCAGCTTAGCGGGGACTAGCGGGGAGACCCAGTACTTC. Translating gives CASSLAGTSGETQYF.